This T cell receptor beta chain was recorded in a study of cytomegalovirus exposure and HLA in healthy donors. Study in general: About 85 million unique TCRs from HLA-typed donors were held in an early release of data.

In its sample, this clone was seen a few times. Its specificity is not known. V shed 5 bases, J shed 5 bases, and the junction held 17 bases outside the gene matches. There are 19 residues in the CDR3. Looked up from germline, CDR1 is SEHNR and CDR2 is FQNEAQ (reference sequence). Findings of the study overall: In a later analysis, TCR association rates varied by HLA locus: DRB1 most, HLA-C fewest. Of the V segments, some could not be distinguished, including TRBV6-2 and TRBV6-3, and were excluded. An Asian-associated ancestry cluster reportedly showed fewer N-insertions than the approximately 700-donor mean in a later analysis.

The PCR was carried out with 60 Vbeta primers and 13 Jbeta primers. Measured with immunoSEQ multiplex PCR; TCRdb has only the in-frame clones, and not every one. The sample holds some 120,000 clones; 70% are singletons and the top ten take approximately 9%. The sample comprised PBMCs. The chain joins TRBV7-9 to TRBJ2-5, with 13 bases identical to TRBD2. This TCR was sampled from a man in his thirties or forties in good health and CMV-seropositive. Here the CDR3 reads CASSRLTSGGVIGEETQYF. The CDR3 DNA sequence: TGTGCCAGCAGCCGACTAACTAGCGGGGGGGTAATTGGAGAGGAGACCCAGTACTTC.